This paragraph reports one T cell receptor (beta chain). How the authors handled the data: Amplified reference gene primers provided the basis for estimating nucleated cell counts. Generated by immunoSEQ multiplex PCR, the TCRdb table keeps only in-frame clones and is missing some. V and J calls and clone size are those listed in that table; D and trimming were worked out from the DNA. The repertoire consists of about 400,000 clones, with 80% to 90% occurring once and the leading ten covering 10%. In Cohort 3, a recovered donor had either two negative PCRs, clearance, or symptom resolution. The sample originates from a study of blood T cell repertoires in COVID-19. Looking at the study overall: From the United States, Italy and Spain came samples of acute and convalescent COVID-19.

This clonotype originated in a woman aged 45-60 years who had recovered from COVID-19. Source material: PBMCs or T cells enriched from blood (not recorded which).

The CDR3: CASSVDMGASKDYGYTF. Here the CDR3 DNA reads TGTGCCAGCAGCGTAGATATGGGGGCAAGTAAGGACTATGGCTACACCTTC. The chain combines TRBV9 with TRBJ1-2, with a tentative D call TRBD1 (6 bases). Germline lookup yields CDR1 SGDLS and CDR2 YYNGEE. The CDR3 has 17 residues. Trimming removed 0 bases at V and 3 bases at J, with 18 bases between.